This TCR beta chain stems from a study of quantifying T cell responses using KT2 cells. Whole-study context: Reverse transcription used primers in the TCR alpha and beta constant regions. Study results and caveats: KT2 sequence counts showed saturation when very many KT2 cells were spiked in.

The cDNA 3' end received a ligated oligonucleotide with a UMI. The first PCR ran 4 to 5 cycles with an equimolar RC1.1 and RC1.2 beta primer mix. TCRdb reprocessed the UMI-ligation and nested PCR reads with MiXCR, giving one entry per CDR3 protein. The table has 45,000 to 65,000 distinct CDR3 sequences, about 12% seen once. This clonotype has ten or more counts. Its antigen is unknown. Trimming left V 6 bases short and J 3 bases short, with 11 bases between. This CDR3 is 13 amino acids long. Source material: PBMCs spiked with cells of the T cell clone KT2. This TCR was sampled from a human donor. The rearrangement uses TRBV12-3 or TRBV12-4 and TRBJ1-2; a weak D match, TRBD1 (6 bases). For the CDR3, the DNA is TGTGCCAGCAGCCAAGACAGGCACTATGGCTACACCTTC. The encoded protein is CASSQDRHYGYTF.